The clone carrying this T cell receptor (beta chain) is deemed medium-sized. Its specificity is not known. Peripheral blood came from all dose cohorts at three timepoints. This sample is part of a study of OX40 agonist ivuxolimab in advanced cancers. As for the study in general: With a range of roughly 23 to 79, age averaged approximately 55 years, and 70% to 85% were male. Overall study findings and caveats: Patients with a partial response at 0.1-3.0 mg/kg had among the lowest clonal expansion. The CD4+ and CD8+ T cells in the blood had expanded clonally by week 6 at 0.1 to 3.0 mg/kg.

In germline, CDR1 is MNHEY, CDR2 SMNVEV (reference sequence). Losses at the gene ends were 6 bases for V and 6 bases for J; bases not matched to a gene: 23. This CDR3 contains 19 residues. TCRdb's copy holds only in-frame clones and misses some; the assay was immunoSEQ multiplex PCR. The sample yields some 20,000 clones, about 79% seen once. The specimen comprised CD4+ or CD8+ T cells sorted from blood, sampled in a trial of the OX40 agonist ivuxolimab. The V call is TRBV27, the J call TRBJ1-2; TRBD1 aligns across 9 bases. The receptor was derived from an adult with an advanced solid tumor such as melanoma, head and neck, liver or kidney cancer. DNA of the CDR3: TGTGCCAGCAGCCCCACTTTAGGACAGGGGAACCTACTCTTGGATGGCTACACCTTC. It yields the protein CASSPTLGQGNLLLDGYTF.